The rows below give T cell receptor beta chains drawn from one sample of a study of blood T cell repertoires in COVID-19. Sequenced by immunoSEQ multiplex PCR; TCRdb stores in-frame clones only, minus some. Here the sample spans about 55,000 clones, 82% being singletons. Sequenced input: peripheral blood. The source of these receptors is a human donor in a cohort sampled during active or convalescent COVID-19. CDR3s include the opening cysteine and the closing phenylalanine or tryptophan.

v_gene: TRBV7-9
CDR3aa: CASSSRQGLATNEKLFF

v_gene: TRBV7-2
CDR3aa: CASSYQPGNQETQYF

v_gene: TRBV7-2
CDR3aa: CASSLYGGEELAKNIQYF

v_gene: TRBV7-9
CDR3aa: CASSPSGRGGGTGELFF

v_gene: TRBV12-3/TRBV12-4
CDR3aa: CASSFEGRGGYTF

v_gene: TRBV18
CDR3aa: CASSPSGGRRNTEAFF

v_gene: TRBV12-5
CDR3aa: CASGLGTGARGDTQYF

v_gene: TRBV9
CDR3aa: CASSVELAGMSDGYTF

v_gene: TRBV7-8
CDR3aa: CASSLRTTEIDTQYF

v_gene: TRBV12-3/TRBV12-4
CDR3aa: CASSSTYEQYF

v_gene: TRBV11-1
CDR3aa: CASSFDRNTEAFF

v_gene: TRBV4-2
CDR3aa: CASSPLGQGDYGYTF

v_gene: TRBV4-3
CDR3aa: CASSQVRLAGDNEQFF

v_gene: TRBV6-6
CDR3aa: CASSPPGGGTDTQYF

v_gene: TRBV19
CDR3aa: CASRPGGGSNQPQHF

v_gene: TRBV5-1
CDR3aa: CASSLVGEDGETQYF

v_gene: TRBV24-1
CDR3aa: CATPRGYSNQPQHF

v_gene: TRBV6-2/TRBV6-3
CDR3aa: CASSYRGWAGNTEAFF

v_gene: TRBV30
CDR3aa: CAWREWDRDNEQFF

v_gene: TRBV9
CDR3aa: CASSGGKGGYEQYF

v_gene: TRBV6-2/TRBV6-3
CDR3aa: CASSPREEYNEQFF

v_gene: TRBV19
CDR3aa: CASSISAVRGTDTQYF

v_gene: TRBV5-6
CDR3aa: CASSTQGLAGVETQYF

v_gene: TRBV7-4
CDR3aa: CASSFFPGDLRINNYGYTF

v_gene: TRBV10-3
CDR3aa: CAIRPGQGPNEKLFF

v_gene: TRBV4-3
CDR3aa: CASSQDKLADTYEQYF

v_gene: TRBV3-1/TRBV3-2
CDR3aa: CASSQPPDITGELFF

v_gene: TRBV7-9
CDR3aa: CASSFGTGGNYGYTF

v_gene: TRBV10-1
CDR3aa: CASSVQGSTDTQYF

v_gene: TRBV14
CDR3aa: CASSHGDSNQPQHF

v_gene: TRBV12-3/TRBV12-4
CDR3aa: CASSFGQPQHF

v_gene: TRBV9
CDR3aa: CASSKQGNYGYTF

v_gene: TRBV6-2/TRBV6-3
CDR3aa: CASSSAGTLQETQYF